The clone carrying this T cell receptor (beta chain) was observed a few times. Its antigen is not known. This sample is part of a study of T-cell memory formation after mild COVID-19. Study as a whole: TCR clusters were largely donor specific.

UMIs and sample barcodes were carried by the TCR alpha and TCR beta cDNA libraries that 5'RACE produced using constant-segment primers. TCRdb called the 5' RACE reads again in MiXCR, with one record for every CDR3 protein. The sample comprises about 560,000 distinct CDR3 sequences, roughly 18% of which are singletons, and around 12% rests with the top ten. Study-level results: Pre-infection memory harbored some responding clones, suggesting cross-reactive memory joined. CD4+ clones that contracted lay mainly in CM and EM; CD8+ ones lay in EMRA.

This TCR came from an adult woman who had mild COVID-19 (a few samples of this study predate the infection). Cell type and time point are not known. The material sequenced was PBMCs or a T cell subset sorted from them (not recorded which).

The CDR3 nucleotides are TGTGCCAGCAGGGGTGACACTGAAGCTTTCTTT. It translates to CASRGDTEAFF. This chain links TRBV2 with TRBJ1-1, with no clear D. The germline V and J ends were trimmed by 6 bases and 3 bases, with 5 bases remaining between them. Germline CDR1 SNHLY, CDR2 FYNNEI. This CDR3 has 11 residues.